This T cell receptor (beta chain) came from a study of identical twins. There are 15 residues in the CDR3. Trimming removed 10 bases at V and 6 bases at J, with 22 bases between. This clonotype has only a few counts. A single record per CDR3 protein comes from TCRdb applying MiXCR to the 5' RACE reads. The repertoire consists of 600,000 to 700,000 distinct CDR3 sequences, with around 20% occurring once and the leading ten covering 4% to 4.5%. The same data also went into a second study, on T cells expressing NK-cell markers.

The sequence came from a young woman in good health. The sequenced sample was PBMCs. The chain carries TRBV12-3 or TRBV12-4 and TRBJ2-1; D may be TRBD1 or TRBD2 (5 bases each). The CDR3 loop is CATARGARVSNEQFF. The CDR3 bases are TGTGCCACCGCCCGAGGGGCCAGGGTCAGCAATGAGCAGTTCTTC.